This T cell receptor beta chain was identified in a study of blood T cell repertoires in COVID-19. Overall study context: There were acute and convalescent COVID-19 samples, and they came from the United States, Italy and Spain. T cells, B-cell-depleted T cells, or PBMCs provided the cDNA or gDNA that served as material.

Original analysis: Using reference gene primer amplification, nucleated cell counts were estimated. Assay used: immunoSEQ multiplex PCR; TCRdb lists only in-frame clones, some missing. Clone size and V and J calls were adopted from that table, with D and trimming inferred from the DNA. The table records roughly 15,000 clones, around 82% of them present only once. Germline V gene lookup returns CDR1 SNHLY and CDR2 FYNNEI. Trimming removed 7 bases at V and 4 bases at J, with 17 bases between. The CDR3 length is 14 residues. The sequencing input was peripheral blood. This chain uses TRBV2 with TRBJ2-7, with a weak D call TRBD2 (6 bases). The clonotype originates from a human donor in a cohort sampled during active COVID-19. The CDR3: CASTPTAGTYEQYF. In DNA, the CDR3 is TGTGCCAGCACCCCCACTGCAGGGACTTACGAGCAGTACTTC.